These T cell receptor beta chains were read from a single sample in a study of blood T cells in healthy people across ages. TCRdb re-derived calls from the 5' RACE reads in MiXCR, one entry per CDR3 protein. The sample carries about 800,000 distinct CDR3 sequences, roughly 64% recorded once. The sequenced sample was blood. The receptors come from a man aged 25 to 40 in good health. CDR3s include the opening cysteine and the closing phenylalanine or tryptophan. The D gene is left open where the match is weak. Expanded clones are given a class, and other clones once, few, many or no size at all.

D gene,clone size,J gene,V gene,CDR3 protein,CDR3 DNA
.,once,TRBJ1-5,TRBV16,CASSPNQIQPQHF,TGTGCCAGCAGCCCCAACCAGATTCAGCCCCAGCATTTT
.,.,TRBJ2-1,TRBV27,CASSSPGTGRRGDEQFF,TGTGCCAGCAGTTCCCCCGGAACGGGGCGACGTGGGGATGAGCAGTTCTTC
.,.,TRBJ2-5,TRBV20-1,CSAIKETQYF,TGCAGTGCCATAAAAGAGACCCAGTACTTC
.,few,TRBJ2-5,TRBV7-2,CASSLTVIQETQYF,TGTGCCAGCTCTTTAACGGTTATCCAAGAGACCCAGTACTTC
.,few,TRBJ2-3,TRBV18,CASSPPLRDLHGADTQYF,TGTGCCAGCTCACCCCCCCTCCGGGACCTACATGGGGCGGATACGCAGTATTTT
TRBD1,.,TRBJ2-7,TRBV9,CASSVADRDYEQYF,TGTGCCAGCAGCGTAGCGGACAGGGACTACGAGCAGTACTTC
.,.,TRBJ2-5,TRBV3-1,CASSQVSTQETQYF,TGTGCCAGCAGCCAAGTTTCCACCCAAGAGACCCAGTACTTC
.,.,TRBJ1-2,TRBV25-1,CASSEYSGARGEGYTF,TGTGCCAGCAGTGAATATTCAGGAGCACGGGGGGAAGGCTACACCTTC
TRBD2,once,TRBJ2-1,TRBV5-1,CASSLEGGSRNEQFF,TGCGCCAGCAGCTTGGAGGGCGGGAGCCGGAATGAGCAGTTCTTC
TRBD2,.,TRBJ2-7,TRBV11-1,CASRGSGTGNEQYF,TGTGCCAGCAGGGGAAGCGGGACGGGCAATGAGCAGTACTTC
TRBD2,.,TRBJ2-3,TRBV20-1,CSASSSGRADTQYF,TGCAGTGCTAGTTCTAGCGGGAGGGCAGATACGCAGTATTTT
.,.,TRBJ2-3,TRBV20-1,CSAPEQRAGTDTQYF,TGCAGTGCTCCCGAGCAGCGGGCAGGCACAGATACGCAGTATTTT
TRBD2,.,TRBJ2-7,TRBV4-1,CASSQRLGLTYEQYF,TGCGCCAGCAGCCAGAGGCTGGGACTAACCTACGAGCAGTACTTC
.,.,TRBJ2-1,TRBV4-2,CASSQGHEQFF,TGTGCCAGCAGCCAAGGTCATGAGCAGTTCTTC
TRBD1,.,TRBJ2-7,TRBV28,CASRKTGTLGEQYF,TGTGCCAGCAGGAAGACAGGGACACTCGGCGAGCAGTACTTC
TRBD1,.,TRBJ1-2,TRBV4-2,CASSERDRGIANYGYTF,TGTGCCAGCAGCGAACGGGACAGAGGAATAGCTAACTATGGCTACACCTTC
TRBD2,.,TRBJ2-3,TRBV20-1,CSAPYPTGGPQGDTQYF,TGCAGTGCTCCCTACCCCACGGGGGGGCCCCAAGGTGACACGCAGTATTTT
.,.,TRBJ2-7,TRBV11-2,CASSFGLRAYGQYF,TGTGCCAGCAGCTTTGGACTGAGGGCCTACGGGCAGTACTTC
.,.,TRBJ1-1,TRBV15,CATSRVSLNTEAFF,TGTGCCACCAGCAGAGTGAGTTTGAACACTGAAGCTTTCTTT
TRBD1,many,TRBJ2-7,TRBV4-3,CASSQGQGASDEQYF,TGCGCCAGCAGCCAAGGACAGGGGGCGTCTGACGAGCAGTACTTC
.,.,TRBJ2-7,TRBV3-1,CASSQLDYEQYF,TGTGCCAGCAGCCAACTGGACTATGAGCAGTACTTC
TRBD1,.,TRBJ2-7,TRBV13,CASSSSQGDEQYF,TGTGCCAGCAGCTCGTCACAGGGGGACGAGCAGTACTTC
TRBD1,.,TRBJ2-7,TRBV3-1,CASSARDSSQEQYF,TGTGCCAGCAGCGCCCGGGACAGCTCCCAAGAGCAGTACTTC
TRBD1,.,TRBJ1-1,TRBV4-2,CASSPIGGDRDSAFF,TGTGCCAGCAGCCCCATAGGAGGCGACAGGGATTCGGCTTTCTTT
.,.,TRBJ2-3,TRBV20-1,CSARLLRDTQYF,TGCAGTGCTCGGCTCCTCCGGGATACGCAGTATTTT
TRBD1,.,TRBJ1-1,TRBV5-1,CASSDGQGNTEAFF,TGCGCCAGCAGCGACGGACAGGGCAACACTGAAGCTTTCTTT
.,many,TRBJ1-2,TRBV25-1,CASRQGADYGYTF,TGTGCCAGCAGGCAGGGAGCCGACTATGGCTACACCTTC
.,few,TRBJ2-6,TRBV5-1,CASSFGTYSGANVLTF,TGCGCCAGCAGCTTCGGGACGTACTCTGGGGCCAACGTCCTGACTTTC
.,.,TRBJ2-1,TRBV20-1,CSASVLGQYNEQFF,TGCAGTGCTAGTGTCCTAGGGCAGTACAATGAGCAGTTCTTC
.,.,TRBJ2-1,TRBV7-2,CASSRRGGSYNEQFF,TGTGCCAGCAGTCGGAGGGGGGGCTCCTACAATGAGCAGTTCTTC
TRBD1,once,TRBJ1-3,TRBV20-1,CSAYDRATGNTIYF,TGCAGTGCGTACGACAGGGCGACTGGAAACACCATATATTTT
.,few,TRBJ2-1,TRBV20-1,CSASDRTNYNEQFF,TGCAGTGCTAGCGACAGAACAAATTACAATGAGCAGTTCTTC
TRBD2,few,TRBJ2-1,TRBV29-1,CSVEGRTRRYNEQFF,TGCAGCGTTGAAGGGAGGACTAGGCGATACAATGAGCAGTTCTTC
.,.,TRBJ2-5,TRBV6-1,CASGYQETQYF,TGTGCCAGCGGGTACCAAGAGACCCAGTACTTC
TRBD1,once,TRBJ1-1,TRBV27,CASALTGGNTEAFF,TGTGCCAGCGCCCTGACAGGGGGGAACACTGAAGCTTTCTTT
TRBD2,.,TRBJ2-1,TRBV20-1,CSAPLSGSLDEQFF,TGCAGTGCTCCTCTCAGCGGGAGTTTGGATGAGCAGTTCTTC
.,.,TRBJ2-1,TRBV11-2,CASSFGVTTLNEQFF,TGTGCCAGCAGCTTCGGGGTCACAACTCTCAATGAGCAGTTCTTC
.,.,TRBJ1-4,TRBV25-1,CASSDPPTNEKLFF,TGTGCCAGCAGTGACCCCCCAACTAATGAAAAACTGTTTTTT
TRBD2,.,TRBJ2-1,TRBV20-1,CSARRGLAGANEQFF,TGCAGTGCTAGACGAGGACTAGCGGGAGCCAATGAGCAGTTCTTC
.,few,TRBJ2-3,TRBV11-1,CASSDSGAVSDTQYF,TGTGCCAGCAGCGACTCCGGGGCCGTTTCAGATACGCAGTATTTT
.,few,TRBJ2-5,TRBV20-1,CSAALKQTQYF,TGCAGTGCTGCCCTAAAGCAGACCCAGTACTTC
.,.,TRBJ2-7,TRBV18,CASSPGETTPYEQYF,TGTGCCAGCTCACCGGGAGAGACCACACCCTACGAGCAGTACTTC
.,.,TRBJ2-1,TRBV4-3,CASSHTGGKDEQFF,TGCGCCAGCAGCCACACAGGAGGAAAGGATGAGCAGTTCTTC
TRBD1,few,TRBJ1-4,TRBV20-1,CSARFGTGLGATNEKLFF,TGCAGTGCGAGATTCGGGACAGGGTTAGGAGCAACTAATGAAAAACTGTTTTTT
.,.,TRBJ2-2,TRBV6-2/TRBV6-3,CASSPGAGELFF,TGTGCCAGCAGTCCCGGGGCCGGGGAGCTGTTTTTT
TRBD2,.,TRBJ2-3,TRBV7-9,CASSLSAASGSQDTQYF,TGTGCCAGCAGCCTATCGGCGGCTAGCGGGAGTCAAGATACGCAGTATTTT